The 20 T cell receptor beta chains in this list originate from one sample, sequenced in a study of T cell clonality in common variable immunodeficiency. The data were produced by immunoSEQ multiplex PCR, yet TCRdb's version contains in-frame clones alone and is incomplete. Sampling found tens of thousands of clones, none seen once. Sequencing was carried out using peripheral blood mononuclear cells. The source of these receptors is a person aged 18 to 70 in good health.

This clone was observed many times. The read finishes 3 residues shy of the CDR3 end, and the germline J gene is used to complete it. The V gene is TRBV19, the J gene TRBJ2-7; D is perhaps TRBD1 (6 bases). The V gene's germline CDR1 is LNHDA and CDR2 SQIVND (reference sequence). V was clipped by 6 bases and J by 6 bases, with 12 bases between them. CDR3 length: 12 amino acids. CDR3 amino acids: CASSERGSEQYF. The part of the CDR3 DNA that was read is TGTGCCAGTAGCGAGAGGGGGAGCGAG.

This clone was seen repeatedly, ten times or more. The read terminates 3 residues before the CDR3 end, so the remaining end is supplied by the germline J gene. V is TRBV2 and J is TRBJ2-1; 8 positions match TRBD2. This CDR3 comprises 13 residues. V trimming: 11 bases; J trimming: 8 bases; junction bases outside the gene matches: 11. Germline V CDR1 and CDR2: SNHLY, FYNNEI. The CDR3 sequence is CAGTGTSSYEQFF. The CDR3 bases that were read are TGTGCCGGAACGGGGACTAGTAGCTATGAG.

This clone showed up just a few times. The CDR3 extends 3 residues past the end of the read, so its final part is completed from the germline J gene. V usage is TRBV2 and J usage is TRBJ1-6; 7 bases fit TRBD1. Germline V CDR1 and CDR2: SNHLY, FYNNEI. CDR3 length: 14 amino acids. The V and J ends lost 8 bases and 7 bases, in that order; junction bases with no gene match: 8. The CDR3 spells CASGPGQPNSPLHF. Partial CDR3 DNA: TGTGCCAGCGGTCCGGGACAGCCAAATTCACCC.

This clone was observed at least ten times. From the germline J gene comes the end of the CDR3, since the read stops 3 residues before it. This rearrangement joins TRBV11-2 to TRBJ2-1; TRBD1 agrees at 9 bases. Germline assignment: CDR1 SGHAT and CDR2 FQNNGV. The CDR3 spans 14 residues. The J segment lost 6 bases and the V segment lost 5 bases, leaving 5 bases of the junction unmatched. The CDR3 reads CASSPGQGTNEQFF. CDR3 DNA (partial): TGTGCCAGCAGCCCAGGACAGGGGACCAATGAG.

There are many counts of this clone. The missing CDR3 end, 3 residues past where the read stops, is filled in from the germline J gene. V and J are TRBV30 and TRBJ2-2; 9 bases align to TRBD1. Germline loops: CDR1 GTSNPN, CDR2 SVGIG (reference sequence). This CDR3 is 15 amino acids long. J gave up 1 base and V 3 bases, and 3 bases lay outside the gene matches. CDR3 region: CAWRGDRENTGELFF. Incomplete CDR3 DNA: TGTGCCTGGAGAGGGGACAGGGAGAACACCGGGGAG.

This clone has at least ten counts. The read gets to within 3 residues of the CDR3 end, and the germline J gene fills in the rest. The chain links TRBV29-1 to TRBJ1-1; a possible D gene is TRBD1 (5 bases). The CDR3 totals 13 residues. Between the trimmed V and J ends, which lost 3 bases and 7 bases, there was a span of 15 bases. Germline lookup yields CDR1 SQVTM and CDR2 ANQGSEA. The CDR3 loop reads CSVDIKGLGEAFF. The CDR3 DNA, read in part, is TGCAGCGTTGACATTAAGGGGCTCGGTGAA. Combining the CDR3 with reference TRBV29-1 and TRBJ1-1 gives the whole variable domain SAVISQKPSRDICQRGTSLTIQCQVDSQVTMMFWYRQQPGQSLTLIATANQGSEATYESGFVIDKFPISRPNLTFSTLTVSNMSPEDSSIYLCSVDIKGLGEAFFGQGTRLTVV.

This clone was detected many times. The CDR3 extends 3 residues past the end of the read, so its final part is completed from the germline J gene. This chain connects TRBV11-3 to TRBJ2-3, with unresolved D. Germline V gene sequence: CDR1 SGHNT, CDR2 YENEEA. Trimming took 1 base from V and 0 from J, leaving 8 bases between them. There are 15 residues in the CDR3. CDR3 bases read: TGTGCCAGCAGCTTAGGCCAGTTTAGCACAGATACG. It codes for CASSLGQFSTDT. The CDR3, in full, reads CASSLGQFSTDTQYF.

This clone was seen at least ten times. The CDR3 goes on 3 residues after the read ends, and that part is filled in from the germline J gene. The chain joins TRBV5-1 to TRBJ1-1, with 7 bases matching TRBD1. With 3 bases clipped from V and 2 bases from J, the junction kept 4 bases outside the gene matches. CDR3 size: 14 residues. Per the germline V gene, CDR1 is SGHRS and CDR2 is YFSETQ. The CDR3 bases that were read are TGCGCCAGCAGCTGGGACAGCCCAAACACTGAA. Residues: CASSWDSPNTE. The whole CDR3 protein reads CASSWDSPNTEAFF.

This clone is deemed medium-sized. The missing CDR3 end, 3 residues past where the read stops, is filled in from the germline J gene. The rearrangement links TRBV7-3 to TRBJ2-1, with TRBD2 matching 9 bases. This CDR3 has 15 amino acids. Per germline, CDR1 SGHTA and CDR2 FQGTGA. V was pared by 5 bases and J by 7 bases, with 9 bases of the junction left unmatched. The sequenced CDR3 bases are TGTGCCAGCAGCCCGCTAGCGGGAATAAGGAATGAG. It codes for CASSPLAGIRNE. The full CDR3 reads CASSPLAGIRNEQFF.

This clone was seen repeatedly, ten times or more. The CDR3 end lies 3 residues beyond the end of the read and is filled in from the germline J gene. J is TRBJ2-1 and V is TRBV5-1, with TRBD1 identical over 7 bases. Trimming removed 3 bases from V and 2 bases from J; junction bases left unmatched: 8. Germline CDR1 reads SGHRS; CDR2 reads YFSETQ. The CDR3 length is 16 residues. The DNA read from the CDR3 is TGCGCCAGCAGCTCGATACAGGGGAACACCTACAATGAG. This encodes CASSSIQGNTYNE. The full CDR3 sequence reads CASSSIQGNTYNEQFF. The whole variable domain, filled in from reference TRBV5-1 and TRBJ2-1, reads KAGVTQTPRYLIKTRGQQVTLSCSPISGHRSVSWYQQTPGQGLQFLFEYFSETQRNKGNFPGRFSGRQFSNSRSEMNVSTLELGDSALYLCASSSIQGNTYNEQFFGPGTRLTVL.

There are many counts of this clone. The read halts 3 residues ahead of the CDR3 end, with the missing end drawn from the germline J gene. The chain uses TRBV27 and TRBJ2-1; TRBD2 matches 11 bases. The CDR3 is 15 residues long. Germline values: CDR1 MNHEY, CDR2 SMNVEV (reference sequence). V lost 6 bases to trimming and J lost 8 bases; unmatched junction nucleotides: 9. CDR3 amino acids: CASRDRLAGIDEQFF. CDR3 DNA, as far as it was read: TGTGCCAGCAGAGACAGACTAGCGGGGATTGATGAG.

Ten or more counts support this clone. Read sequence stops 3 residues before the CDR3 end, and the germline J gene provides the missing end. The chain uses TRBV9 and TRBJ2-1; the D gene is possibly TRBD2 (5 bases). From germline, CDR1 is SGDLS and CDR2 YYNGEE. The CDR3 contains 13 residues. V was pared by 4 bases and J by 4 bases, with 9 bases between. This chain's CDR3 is CASSLALYNEQFF. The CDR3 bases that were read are TGTGCCAGCAGCCTAGCTCTGTACAATGAG.

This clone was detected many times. CDR3 sequence: CSARDYVDSGGGLSYEQYF. CDR3 bases read: TGCAGTGCTAGAGATTACGTAGATTCGGGCGGGGGCCTCTCCTACGAG. The J gene is TRBJ2-7, the V gene TRBV20-1, with D possibly matching TRBD2 (7 bases). Coverage ceases 3 residues before the CDR3 finishes, and the germline J gene fills in the end. The CDR3 is 19 residues long. V was trimmed by 0 bases and J by 0 bases, leaving 24 bases between them. Germline CDR1 DFQATT, CDR2 SNEGSKA (reference sequence).

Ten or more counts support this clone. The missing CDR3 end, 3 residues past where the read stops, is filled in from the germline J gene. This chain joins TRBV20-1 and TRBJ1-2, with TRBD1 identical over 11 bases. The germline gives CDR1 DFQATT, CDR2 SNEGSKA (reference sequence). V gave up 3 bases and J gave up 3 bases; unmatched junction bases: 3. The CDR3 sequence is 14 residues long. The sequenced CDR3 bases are TGCAGTGCTAGGAGGACAGGGGGCGACTATGGC. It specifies CSARRTGGDYG. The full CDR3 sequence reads CSARRTGGDYGYTF.

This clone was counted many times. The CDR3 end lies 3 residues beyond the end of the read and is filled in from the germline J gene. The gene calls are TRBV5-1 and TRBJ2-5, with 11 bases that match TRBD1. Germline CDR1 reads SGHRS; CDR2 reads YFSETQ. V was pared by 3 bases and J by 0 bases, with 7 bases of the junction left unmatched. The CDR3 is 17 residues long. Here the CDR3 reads CASSSGTGGSYQETQYF. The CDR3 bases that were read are TGCGCCAGCAGCTCCGGGACAGGGGGTTCGTACCAAGAGACC.

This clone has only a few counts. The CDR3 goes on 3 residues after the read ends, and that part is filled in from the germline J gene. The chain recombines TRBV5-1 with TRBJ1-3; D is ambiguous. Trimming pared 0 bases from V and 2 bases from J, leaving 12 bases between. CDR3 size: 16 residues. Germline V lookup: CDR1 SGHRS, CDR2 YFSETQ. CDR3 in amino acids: CASSLEAGGAGNTIYF. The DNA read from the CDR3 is TGCGCCAGCAGCTTGGAGGCAGGAGGTGCTGGAAACACC.

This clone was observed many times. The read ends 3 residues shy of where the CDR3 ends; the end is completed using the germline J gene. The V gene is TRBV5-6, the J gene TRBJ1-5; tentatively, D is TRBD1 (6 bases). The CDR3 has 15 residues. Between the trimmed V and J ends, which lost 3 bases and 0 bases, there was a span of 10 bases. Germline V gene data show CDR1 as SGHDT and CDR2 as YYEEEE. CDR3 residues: CASSSTGYSNQPQHF. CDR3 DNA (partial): TGTGCCAGCAGCTCGACAGGCTATAGCAATCAGCCC.

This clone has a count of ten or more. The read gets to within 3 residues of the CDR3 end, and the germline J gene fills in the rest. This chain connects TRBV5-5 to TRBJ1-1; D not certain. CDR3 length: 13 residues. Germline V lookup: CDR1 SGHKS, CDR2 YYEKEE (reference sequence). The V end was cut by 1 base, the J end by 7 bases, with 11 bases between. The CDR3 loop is CASSLRGGGEAFF. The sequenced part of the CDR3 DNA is TGTGCCAGCAGCTTGCGGGGTGGCGGTGAA.

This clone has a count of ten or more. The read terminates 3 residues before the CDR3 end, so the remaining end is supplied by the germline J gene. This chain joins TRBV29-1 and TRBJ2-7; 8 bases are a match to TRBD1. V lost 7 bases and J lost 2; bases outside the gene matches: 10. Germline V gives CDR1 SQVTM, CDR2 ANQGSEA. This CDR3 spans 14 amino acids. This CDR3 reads CSARDRKATYEQYF. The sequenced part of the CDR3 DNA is TGCAGCGCCCGGGACAGGAAAGCAACCTACGAG.

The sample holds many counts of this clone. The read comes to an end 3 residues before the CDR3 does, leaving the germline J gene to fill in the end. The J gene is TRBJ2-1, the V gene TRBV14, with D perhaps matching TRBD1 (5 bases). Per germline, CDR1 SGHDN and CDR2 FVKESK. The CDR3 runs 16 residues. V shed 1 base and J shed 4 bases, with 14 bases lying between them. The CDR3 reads CASSQVGRGGYNEQFF. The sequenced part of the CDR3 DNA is TGTGCCAGCAGCCAAGTTGGTAGGGGCGGATACAATGAG. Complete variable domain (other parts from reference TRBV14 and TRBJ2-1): EAGVTQFPSHSVIEKGQTVTLRCDPISGHDNLYWYRRVMGKEIKFLLHFVKESKQDESGMPNNRFLAERTGGTYSTLKVQPAELEDSGVYFCASSQVGRGGYNEQFFGPGTRLTVL.